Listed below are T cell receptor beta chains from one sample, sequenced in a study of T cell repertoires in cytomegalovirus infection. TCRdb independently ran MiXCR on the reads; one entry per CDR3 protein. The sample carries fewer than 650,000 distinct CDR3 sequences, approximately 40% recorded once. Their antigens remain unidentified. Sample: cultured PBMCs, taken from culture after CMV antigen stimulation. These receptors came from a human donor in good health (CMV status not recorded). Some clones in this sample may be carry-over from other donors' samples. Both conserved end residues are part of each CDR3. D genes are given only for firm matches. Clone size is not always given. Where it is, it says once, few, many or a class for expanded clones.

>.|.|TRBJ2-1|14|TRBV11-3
CASSRISRYNEQFF
TGTGCCAGCAGCCGGATTAGCAGATACAATGAGCAGTTCTTC
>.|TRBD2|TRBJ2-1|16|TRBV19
CASSIQWAGTSGKQFF
TGTGCCAGTAGTATTCAATGGGCCGGGACTAGCGGAAAGCAGTTCTTC
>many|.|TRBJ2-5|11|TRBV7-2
CASSSAETQYF
TGTGCCAGCAGCTCTGCGGAGACCCAGTACTTC
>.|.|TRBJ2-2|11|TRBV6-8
CASSYAGELFF
TGTGCCAGCAGTTACGCCGGGGAGCTGTTTTTT
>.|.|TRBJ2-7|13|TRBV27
CASSLSEFYEQYF
TGTGCCAGCAGTTTATCCGAATTCTACGAGCAGTACTTC
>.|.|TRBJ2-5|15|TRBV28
CASSFWTVRRGTQYF
TGTGCCAGCAGTTTCTGGACAGTTCGCAGGGGGACCCAGTACTTC
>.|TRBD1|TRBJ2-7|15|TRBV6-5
CASSQRGTGGYEQYF
TGTGCCAGCAGTCAGCGGGGGACAGGGGGGTACGAGCAGTACTTC
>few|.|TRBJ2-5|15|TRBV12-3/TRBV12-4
CASSLFRDPEETQYF
TGTGCCAGCAGTTTGTTCCGGGACCCAGAAGAGACCCAGTACTTC
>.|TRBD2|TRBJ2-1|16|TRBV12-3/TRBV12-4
CASSRTRELSYNEQFF
TGTGCCAGCAGCCGAACGCGGGAGCTCTCCTACAATGAGCAGTTCTTC
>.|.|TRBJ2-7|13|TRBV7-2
CASSLAGRDEQYF
TGTGCCAGCAGCTTAGCGGGACGGGACGAGCAGTACTTC
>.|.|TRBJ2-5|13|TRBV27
CASSLGGGTTQYF
TGTGCCAGCAGTTTAGGAGGGGGGACAACCCAGTACTTC
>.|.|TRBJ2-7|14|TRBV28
CASSLSTGNYEQYF
TGTGCCAGCAGTTTATCCACAGGGAACTACGAGCAGTACTTC
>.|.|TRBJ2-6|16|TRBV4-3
CASSQDSRSGANVLTF
TGCGCCAGCAGCCAAGATTCCCGTTCTGGGGCCAACGTCCTGACTTTC
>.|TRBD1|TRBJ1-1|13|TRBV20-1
CSARPGTGIGAFF
TGCAGTGCTCGTCCCGGGACAGGGATCGGAGCTTTCTTT
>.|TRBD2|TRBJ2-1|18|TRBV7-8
CASSLRGVGLAGEGGKFF
TGTGCCAGCAGCTTAAGGGGTGTTGGGCTAGCGGGAGAGGGAGGGAAGTTCTTC
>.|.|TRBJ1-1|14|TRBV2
CASSRTKGSTEAFF
TGTGCCAGCAGTCGCACTAAGGGGAGCACTGAAGCTTTCTTT
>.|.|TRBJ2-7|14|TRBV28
CASSFGVSVYEQYF
TGTGCCAGCAGTTTTGGGGTCTCTGTTTACGAGCAGTACTTC
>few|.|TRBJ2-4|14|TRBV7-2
CASTGGPGKNIQYF
TGTGCCAGCACCGGGGGGCCGGGCAAAAACATTCAGTACTTC
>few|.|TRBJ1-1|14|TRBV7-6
CASSEGGMDTEAFF
TGTGCCAGCAGCGAAGGTGGTATGGACACTGAAGCTTTCTTT
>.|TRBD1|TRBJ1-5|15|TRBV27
CASRRRGLSNQPQHF
TGTGCCAGCAGACGGAGGGGGCTAAGCAATCAGCCCCAGCATTTT
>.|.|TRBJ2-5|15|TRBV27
CASSLKLVDQETQYF
TGTGCCAGCAGTTTGAAGTTGGTGGATCAAGAGACCCAGTACTTC
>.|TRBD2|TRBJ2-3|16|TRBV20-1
CSASPLPSGTPDTQYF
TGCAGTGCTAGTCCCCTTCCTAGCGGGACCCCAGATACGCAGTATTTT
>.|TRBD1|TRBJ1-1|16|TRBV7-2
CASSVVFGTGNTEAFF
TGTGCCAGCAGCGTGGTTTTCGGGACAGGGAACACTGAAGCTTTCTTT
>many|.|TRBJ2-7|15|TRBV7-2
CASSLVSTHSYEQYF
TGTGCCAGCAGCTTAGTATCTACACACTCCTACGAGCAGTACTTC
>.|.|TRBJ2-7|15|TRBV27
CASSLMTGRAYEQYF
TGTGCCAGCAGTCTGATGACAGGACGCGCCTACGAGCAGTACTTC
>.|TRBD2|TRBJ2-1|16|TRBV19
CASLGAGGSSYNEQFF
TGTGCCAGTTTAGGGGCGGGGGGGAGCTCCTACAATGAGCAGTTCTTC
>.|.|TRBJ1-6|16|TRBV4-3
CASSRGGANFDSPLHF
TGCGCCAGCAGCAGGGGGGGGGCGAATTTTGATTCACCCCTCCACTTT
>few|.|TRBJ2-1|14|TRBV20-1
CSARDVVKFDEQFF
TGCAGTGCTAGAGATGTAGTGAAGTTCGATGAGCAGTTCTTC
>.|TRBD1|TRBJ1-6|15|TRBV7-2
CASSSRTGGDSPLHF
TGTGCCAGCAGCTCCAGGACAGGAGGGGATTCACCCCTCCACTTT
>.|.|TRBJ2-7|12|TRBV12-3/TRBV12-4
CASSPRFYEQYF
TGTGCCAGCAGTCCCCGGTTTTACGAGCAGTACTTC
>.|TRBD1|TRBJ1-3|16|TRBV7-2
CASSALSGTARNTIYF
TGTGCCAGCAGCGCTTTGTCCGGGACAGCTAGAAACACCATATATTTT
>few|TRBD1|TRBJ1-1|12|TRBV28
CVTGAPPTEAFF
TGTGTCACAGGGGCCCCGCCGACTGAAGCTTTCTTT
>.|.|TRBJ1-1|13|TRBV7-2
CASRPGDGAEAFF
TGTGCCAGCAGGCCAGGGGATGGGGCTGAAGCTTTCTTT
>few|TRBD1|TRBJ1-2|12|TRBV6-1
CASRRGLGGYTF
TGTGCCAGCAGGAGGGGGCTTGGTGGCTACACCTTC
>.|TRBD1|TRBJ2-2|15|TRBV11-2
CASSQDRDRAGELFF
TGTGCCAGCAGCCAAGACAGGGACCGCGCCGGGGAGCTGTTTTTT
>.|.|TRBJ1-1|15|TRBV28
CASPGTFGRNTEAFF
TGTGCCAGCCCCGGGACGTTTGGTAGAAACACTGAAGCTTTCTTT
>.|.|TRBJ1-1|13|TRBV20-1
CSARDRRTTEAFF
TGCAGTGCTAGAGATCGTAGGACCACTGAAGCTTTCTTT
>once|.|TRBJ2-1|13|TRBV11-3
CASSLVPGAEQFF
TGTGCCAGCAGCTTAGTTCCGGGGGCTGAGCAGTTCTTC
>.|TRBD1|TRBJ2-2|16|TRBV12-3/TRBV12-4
CASRLYRGANTGELFF
TGTGCCAGCAGACTATACAGGGGGGCGAACACCGGGGAGCTGTTTTTT
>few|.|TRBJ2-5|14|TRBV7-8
CASSSRADQETQYF
TGTGCCAGCAGCTCTAGGGCAGACCAAGAGACCCAGTACTTC
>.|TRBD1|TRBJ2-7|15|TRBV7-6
CASSHPGQATYEQYF
TGTGCCAGCAGCCATCCGGGACAGGCGACCTACGAGCAGTACTTC